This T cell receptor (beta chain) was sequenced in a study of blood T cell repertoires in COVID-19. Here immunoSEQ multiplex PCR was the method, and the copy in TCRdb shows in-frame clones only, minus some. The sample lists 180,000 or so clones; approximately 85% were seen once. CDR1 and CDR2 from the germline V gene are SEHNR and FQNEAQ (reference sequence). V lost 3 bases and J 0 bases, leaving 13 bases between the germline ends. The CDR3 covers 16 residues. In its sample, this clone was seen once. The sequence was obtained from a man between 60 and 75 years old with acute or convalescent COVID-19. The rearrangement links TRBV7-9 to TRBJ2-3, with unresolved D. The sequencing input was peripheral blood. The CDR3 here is CASSFNGGRSTDTQYF. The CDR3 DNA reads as TGTGCCAGCAGCTTCAACGGCGGCCGGAGCACAGATACGCAGTATTTT.